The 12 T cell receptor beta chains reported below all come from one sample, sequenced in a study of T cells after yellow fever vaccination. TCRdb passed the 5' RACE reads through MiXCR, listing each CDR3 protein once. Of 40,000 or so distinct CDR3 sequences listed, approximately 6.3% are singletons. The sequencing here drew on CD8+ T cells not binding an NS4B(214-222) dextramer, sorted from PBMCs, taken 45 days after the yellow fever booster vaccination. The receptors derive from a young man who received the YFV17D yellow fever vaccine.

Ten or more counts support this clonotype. CDR3 DNA: TGTGCCAGCAGTCCAATGCTCGGGCCCGCAGATACGCAGTATTTT. This encodes CASSPMLGPADTQYF. This chain uses TRBV6-2 or TRBV6-3 with TRBJ2-3; no clear D gene. The germline V gene has CDR1 MNHEY and CDR2 SVGEGT. The CDR3 length is 15 residues. The V end lost 5 bases, the J end lost 4 bases, and 16 bases lay between the germline ends.

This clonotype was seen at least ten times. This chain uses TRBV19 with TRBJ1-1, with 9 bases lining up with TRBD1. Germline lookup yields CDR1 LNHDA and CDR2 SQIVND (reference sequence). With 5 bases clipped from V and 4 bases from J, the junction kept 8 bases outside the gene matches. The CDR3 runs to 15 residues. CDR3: CASSQITGGGTEAFF. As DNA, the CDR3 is TGTGCCAGTAGTCAAATTACAGGGGGCGGCACTGAAGCTTTCTTT.

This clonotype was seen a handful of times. CDR3 protein: CASSHIGQGPEQYF. The CDR3 nucleotides read TGTGCCAGCAGCCACATTGGACAGGGGCCCGAGCAGTACTTC. The genes are TRBV14 and TRBJ2-7, with 9 bases matching TRBD1. The CDR3 sequence is 14 residues long. Trimming removed 3 bases from V and 6 bases from J; junction bases left unmatched: 6. Germline V gene lookup returns CDR1 SGHDN and CDR2 FVKESK.

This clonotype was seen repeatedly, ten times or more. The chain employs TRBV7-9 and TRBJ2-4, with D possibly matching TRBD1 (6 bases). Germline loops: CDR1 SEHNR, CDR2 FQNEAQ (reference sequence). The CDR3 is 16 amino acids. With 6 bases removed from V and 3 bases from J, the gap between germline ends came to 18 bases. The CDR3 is CASSDLTGTNKNIQYF. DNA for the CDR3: TGTGCCAGCAGTGACCTGACCGGGACAAACAAAAACATTCAGTACTTC.

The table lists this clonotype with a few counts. CDR3 DNA sequence: TGTGCCAGCAGCTTAGGAGGAATCGGTGGCTACACCTTC. This gives the protein CASSLGGIGGYTF. The chain uses TRBV7-6 and TRBJ1-2; D gene unclear. CDR1 and CDR2 from the germline V gene are SGHVS and FNYEAQ. V was pared by 1 base and J by 7 bases, with 10 bases between. This CDR3 region has 13 residues.

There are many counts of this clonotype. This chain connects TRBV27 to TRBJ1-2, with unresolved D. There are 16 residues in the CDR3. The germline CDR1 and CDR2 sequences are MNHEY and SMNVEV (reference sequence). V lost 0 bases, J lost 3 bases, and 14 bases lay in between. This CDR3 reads CASSLSALDGYYGYTF. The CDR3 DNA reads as TGTGCCAGCAGTTTATCCGCCTTAGACGGATACTATGGCTACACCTTC.

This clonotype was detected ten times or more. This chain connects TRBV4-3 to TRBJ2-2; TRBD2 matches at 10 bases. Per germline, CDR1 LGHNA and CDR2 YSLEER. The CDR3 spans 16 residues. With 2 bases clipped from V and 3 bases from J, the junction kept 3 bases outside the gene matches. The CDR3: CASSQPLAGDTGELFF. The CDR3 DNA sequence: TGCGCCAGCAGCCAACCCCTAGCGGGAGACACCGGGGAGCTGTTTTTT.

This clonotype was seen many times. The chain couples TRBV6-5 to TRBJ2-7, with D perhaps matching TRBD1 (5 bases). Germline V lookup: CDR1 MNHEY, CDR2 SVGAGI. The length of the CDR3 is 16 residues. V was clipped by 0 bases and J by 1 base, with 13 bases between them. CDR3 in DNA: TGTGCCAGCAGTTACTCTGGGGCGTTACCATCCTACGAGCAGTACTTC. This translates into CASSYSGALPSYEQYF.

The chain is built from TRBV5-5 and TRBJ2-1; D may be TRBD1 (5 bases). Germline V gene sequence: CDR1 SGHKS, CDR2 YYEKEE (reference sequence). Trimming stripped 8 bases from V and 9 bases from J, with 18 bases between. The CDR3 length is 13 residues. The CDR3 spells CARGSGEGAEQFF. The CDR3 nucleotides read TGTGCCAGGGGCTCGGGCGAAGGGGCTGAGCAGTTCTTC.

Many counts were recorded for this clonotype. The CDR3 sequence is CASSQELVDTQYF. The CDR3 DNA reads as TGCGCCAGCAGCCAAGAGCTAGTAGATACGCAGTATTTT. The chain employs TRBV4-3 and TRBJ2-3, with unresolved D. Germline V gene lookup returns CDR1 LGHNA and CDR2 YSLEER. Trimming removed 0 bases at V and 5 bases at J, with 6 bases between. This CDR3 region has 13 residues.

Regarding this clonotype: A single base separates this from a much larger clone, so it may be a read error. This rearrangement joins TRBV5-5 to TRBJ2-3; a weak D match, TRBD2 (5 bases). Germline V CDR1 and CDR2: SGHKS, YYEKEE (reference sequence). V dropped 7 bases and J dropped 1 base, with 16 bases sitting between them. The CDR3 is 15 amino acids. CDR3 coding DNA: TGTGCCAGCTGCCCCCTGGGTAGCGGCACAGATACGCAGTATTTT. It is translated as CASCPLGSGTDTQYF.

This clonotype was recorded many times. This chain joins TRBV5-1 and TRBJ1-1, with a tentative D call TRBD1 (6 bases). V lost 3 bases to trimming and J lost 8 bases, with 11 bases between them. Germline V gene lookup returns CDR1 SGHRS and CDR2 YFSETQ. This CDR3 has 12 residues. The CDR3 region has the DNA TGCGCCAGCAGCTGGGCCGGGACAGAAGCTTTCTTT. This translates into CASSWAGTEAFF.